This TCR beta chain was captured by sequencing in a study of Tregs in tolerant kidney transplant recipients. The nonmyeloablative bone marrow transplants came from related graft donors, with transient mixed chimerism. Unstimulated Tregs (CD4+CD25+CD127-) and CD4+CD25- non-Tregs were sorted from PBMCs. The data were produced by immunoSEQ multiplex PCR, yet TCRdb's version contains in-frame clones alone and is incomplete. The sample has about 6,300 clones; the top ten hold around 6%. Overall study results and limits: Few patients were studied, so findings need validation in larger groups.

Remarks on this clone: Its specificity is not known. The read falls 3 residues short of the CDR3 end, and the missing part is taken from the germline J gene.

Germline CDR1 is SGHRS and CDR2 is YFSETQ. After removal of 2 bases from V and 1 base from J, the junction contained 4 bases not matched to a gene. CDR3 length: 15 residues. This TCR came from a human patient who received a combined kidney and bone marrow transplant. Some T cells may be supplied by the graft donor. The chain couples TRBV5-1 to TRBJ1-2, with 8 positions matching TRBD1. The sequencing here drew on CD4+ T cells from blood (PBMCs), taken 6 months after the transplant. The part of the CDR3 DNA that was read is TGCGCCAGCAGCTTCCAGGGGGCCCTTAACTATGGC. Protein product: CASSFQGALNYG. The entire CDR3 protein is CASSFQGALNYGYTF.